These 19 T cell receptor beta chains came from one sample sequenced in a study of T cells expressing NK-cell markers. TCRdb reprocessed the 5' RACE reads, keeping one entry per CDR3 protein, no DNA. The listing records about 390,000 distinct CDR3 sequences. The source material was blood T cells: a sorted CD56 or NKG2C T cell subset, CD4+ or CD8+ T cells, or bulk PBMC T cells (not recorded which). The receptors here all came from a woman aged 45-65 years in good health.

CDR3 protein: CASPPTGNEAKNIQYF. J is TRBJ2-4 and V is TRBV27; the D gene TCRdb calls, TRBD1, cannot be checked with no DNA. This CDR3 region has 16 residues. Germline V CDR1 and CDR2: MNHEY, SMNVEV (reference sequence).

The CDR3 is CAWSEANSPLHF. The chain uses TRBV30 and TRBJ1-6. The CDR3 is 12 residues long. The germline V gene has CDR1 GTSNPN and CDR2 SVGIG (reference sequence).

V is TRBV9 and J is TRBJ1-5; the TCRdb call, TRBD1, lacks DNA for checking. The germline CDR1 and CDR2 sequences are SGDLS and YYNGEE. The length of the CDR3 is 14 residues. The CDR3 is CASSYRDSNQPQHF.

The rearrangement uses TRBV7-9 and TRBJ2-5; TCRdb indicates TRBD1, and absent DNA this call remains unverified. From germline, CDR1 is SEHNR and CDR2 FQNEAQ (reference sequence). CDR3 length equals 13 residues. This CDR3 is CASSPGVQETQYF. The full variable domain, with the rest looked up from reference TRBV7-9 and TRBJ2-5, is DTGVSQNPRHKITKRGQNVTFRCDPISEHNRLYWYRQTLGQGPEFLTYFQNEAQLEKSRLLSDRFSAERPKGSFSTLEIQRTEQGDSAMYLCASSPGVQETQYFGPGTRLLVL.

This sequence joins TRBV11-3 and TRBJ2-5. This CDR3 has 15 residues. CDR1 and CDR2 (germline): SGHNT, YENEEA. The CDR3 reads CASSFRDANQETQYF.

This chain links TRBV10-3 with TRBJ2-1. This CDR3 contains 15 residues. Germline CDR1 reads ENHRY; CDR2 reads SYGVKD. CDR3 protein: CAISRLSSSYNEQFF.

This chain uses TRBV7-8 with TRBJ2-1. CDR1 and CDR2 from the germline V gene are SGHVS and FQNEAQ. The CDR3 extends over 12 amino acids. The CDR3 reads CASSALDGEQFF.

The chain carries TRBV5-5 and TRBJ2-7; the D call from TCRdb, TRBD2, cannot be confirmed without DNA. The V gene's germline CDR1 is SGHKS and CDR2 YYEKEE (reference sequence). The CDR3 is 18 residues long. The CDR3 loop is CASRTRASGRPAGDEQYF.

The rearrangement uses TRBV30 and TRBJ1-2; TCRdb's assignment of TRBD1 cannot be checked, as there is no DNA. The germline CDR1 and CDR2 sequences are GTSNPN and SVGIG (reference sequence). The CDR3 runs 11 residues. CDR3 protein: CAWRQGASYTF.

The chain has TRBV10-3 and TRBJ1-5; TCRdb's D gene call, TRBD1, goes unchecked for lack of DNA. The CDR3 consists of 15 residues. Germline V gene sequence: CDR1 ENHRY, CDR2 SYGVKD. The CDR3 loop is CAISDEGRVNQPQHF.

The chain carries TRBV7-8 and TRBJ1-2. This CDR3 region has 12 residues. Germline lookup yields CDR1 SGHVS and CDR2 FQNEAQ. The CDR3: CASSTPTGGYTF.

The rearrangement joins TRBV29-1 to TRBJ2-3; the D gene TCRdb calls, TRBD1, cannot be checked with no DNA. The CDR3 contains 13 residues. Germline loops: CDR1 SQVTM, CDR2 ANQGSEA. CDR3 sequence reads: CSVAGTGTDTQYF.

V is TRBV27 and J is TRBJ2-7. Germline lookup yields CDR1 MNHEY and CDR2 SMNVEV (reference sequence). The CDR3 covers 15 residues. The CDR3 loop reads CASSLEGFGPYEQYF.

The rearrangement links TRBV9 to TRBJ2-3; the D call of TRBD1 rests on TCRdb alone, since no DNA is present to check it. The germline V gene encodes CDR1 SGDLS and CDR2 YYNGEE. The CDR3 runs to 16 residues. CDR3 sequence: CASSSRQGTRTDTQYF.

This chain uses TRBV20-1 with TRBJ1-5; TCRdb returns TRBD1, unconfirmable since there is no DNA. Germline CDR1 DFQATT, CDR2 SNEGSKA (reference sequence). There are 16 residues in the CDR3. This chain's CDR3 is CSATPTGTASNQPQHF.

This chain links TRBV10-3 with TRBJ2-1; the TCRdb call, TRBD2, lacks DNA for checking. Germline CDR1 and CDR2: ENHRY and SYGVKD. There are 16 residues in the CDR3. This CDR3 reads CAISELGLAGYNEQFF.

This chain uses TRBV12-3 or TRBV12-4 with TRBJ2-3. This CDR3 spans 16 amino acids. The CDR3 sequence: CASSLSGTSSTDTQYF.

The V and J genes are TRBV13 and TRBJ2-1; no DNA is available, so the TRBD2 call from TCRdb remains unchecked. The CDR3 has 15 residues. CDR1 and CDR2 (germline): PRHDT, FYEKMQ (reference sequence). The CDR3 is CASSPGLRNHNEQFF. The full variable domain, in which reference TRBV13 and TRBJ2-1 provide the parts outside the CDR3, is AAGVIQSPRHLIKEKRETATLKCYPIPRHDTVYWYQQGPGQDPQFLISFYEKMQSDKGSIPDRFSAQQFSDYHSELNMSSLELGDSALYFCASSPGLRNHNEQFFGPGTRLTVL.

The chain links TRBV11-3 to TRBJ2-1; lacking DNA, the TRBD1 call made by TCRdb goes unchecked. CDR1 and CDR2 (germline): SGHNT, YENEEA. This CDR3 is built from 13 residues. This CDR3 is CASSFNFGGEQFF. The whole variable domain, remainder taken from reference TRBV11-3 and TRBJ2-1, is EAGVVQSPRYKIIEKKQPVAFWCNPISGHNTLYWYLQNLGQGPELLIRYENEEAVDDSQLPKDRFSAERLKGVDSTLKIQPAELGDSAVYLCASSFNFGGEQFFGPGTRLTVL.